Sequencing of this TCR beta chain was carried out in a study of T cells in Graves' hyperthyroidism and ophthalmopathy (dated by TCRdb to about 2019). Concerning the study at large: Peripheral blood was sampled at the time of initial diagnosis, prior to any treatment. TCR V-J signatures able to tell the groups apart were searched for in a discovery cohort of 90 to 100 patients, of whom more than 40 had Graves' ophthalmopathy and about 60 had stable Graves' hyperthyroidism. According to the paper, TCR Vbeta CDR3 sequencing was carried out on some 140 peripheral blood samples, which came from 40 to 45 ophthalmopathy, around 75 hyperthyroidism and about 17 progressor patients. The 90 or so discovery patients were randomly split 7:3 into training and test sets. Prospective prediction of ophthalmopathy was tested in an independent validation cohort consisting of about 20 hyperthyroidism patients and over 15 patients who later progressed to ophthalmopathy. Following sampling, methimazole starting at 30 mg daily was given to hyperthyroidism patients, and high-dose intravenous methylprednisolone was given to ophthalmopathy patients. The study also compared thyroid tissue and blood T-cell repertoires from several Graves' hyperthyroidism patients.

Trimming removed 11 bases from V and 6 bases from J; the gene matches leave 5 bases unexplained. Its CDR3 holds 11 amino acids, cysteine through phenylalanine. Only the CDR3 portion is preserved as DNA: 33 bases, with reading frame beginning at the first base. CDR1 and CDR2 are drawn from the germline V gene: MDHEN, SYDVKM. This clonotype appeared once. Its antigen is not yet known. There are no base qualities to consult, and no much larger clone falls within one base. Single-read evidence is weak. Stable Graves' hyperthyroidism was defined as the absence of progression to ophthalmopathy over 18 months of follow-up. Hyperthyroidism patients were aged 18 to 65 years and newly diagnosed, with disease duration of less than 2 months. Any patient with an uncontrolled infection, another autoimmune disease, pregnancy or lactation was excluded. Diagnoses were based on clinical symptoms, serum thyroxine and TRAb, thyroid ultrasound and orbital computed tomography. PBMCs were isolated from 10 ml of fresh peripheral blood by Ficoll-Paque density gradient centrifugation. Total RNA was extracted using Trizol reagent, and RNA quality was assessed on an Agilent 2100 Bioanalyzer.

Beyond this particular receptor, the publication reports: Ophthalmopathy was separated from stable hyperthyroidism by a 13 V-J signature model, with around 90% sensitivity and 81% to 83% specificity obtained in cross-validation and 80%/75% obtained in testing. Blood samples also contained most of the expanded thyroid clonotypes (frequency above 0.001), which suggests that blood repertoires may reflect thyroid immune responses. During validation, the model predicted progression to ophthalmopathy a median of approximately six months ahead of onset, with around 71% sensitivity and 72.22% specificity. Sample size was not statistically predetermined, and investigators were not blinded to group allocation.

TCR beta CDR3 regions were amplified from RNA transcripts. The first round of RT-PCR for the TCR CDR3 was performed with the HTBI primer set and the Qiagen OneStep RT-PCR kit. Libraries were constructed in a second round of multiplex PCR, after which size selection and purification were carried out. Paired-end sequencing of the libraries was performed with 100 bp reads on an Illumina HiSeq2000. Regarding the original processing steps: SOAPnuke was used to process the raw data, with reads discarded if the reads contained adapters or uncalled bases, had a mean Phred below 15, or lacked an exact constant-primer or identifier match. COPE v1.2.5 was used to merge high-quality paired reads, and clonotypes were defined as unique nucleotide sequences. Clonotypes were aligned to IMGT TRBV, TRBD and TRBJ reference segments using MiTCR v1.1. Analysis was restricted to V-J combinations with a frequency above 0.0001, which covered just over 98% of repertoires. A TCS score was defined as the ratio between F50 (clonal expansion) and ExV (chaos), using BLOSUM62-based TCRdist between CDR3 peptides within each V-J. Welch's t-statistics and random forest reduced around 510 V-J features to roughly 13, which were used in a naive Bayes classifier (R e1071). Through fastp at Q25 and MiXCR, TCRdb rebuilt clones from the public reads, retaining in-frame beta chains. All rows with the same CDR3 protein become a single entry with the most common DNA and genes. TCRdb, rather than the study authors, made the V and J calls. This sample gives around 340,000 distinct CDR3 sequences in total; around 20% of them show up just once. The ten largest account for under 55% of the sample.

The material sequenced was blood. The V and J genes are TRBV28 and TRBJ1-2, with TRBD1 matching 8 junction bases. This clonotype originated in a woman between 50 and 59 years old with Graves' hyperthyroidism. The CDR3: CAHPQGDGYTF. Read as DNA, the sequence is TGTGCCCACCCACAGGGGGATGGCTACACCTTC.